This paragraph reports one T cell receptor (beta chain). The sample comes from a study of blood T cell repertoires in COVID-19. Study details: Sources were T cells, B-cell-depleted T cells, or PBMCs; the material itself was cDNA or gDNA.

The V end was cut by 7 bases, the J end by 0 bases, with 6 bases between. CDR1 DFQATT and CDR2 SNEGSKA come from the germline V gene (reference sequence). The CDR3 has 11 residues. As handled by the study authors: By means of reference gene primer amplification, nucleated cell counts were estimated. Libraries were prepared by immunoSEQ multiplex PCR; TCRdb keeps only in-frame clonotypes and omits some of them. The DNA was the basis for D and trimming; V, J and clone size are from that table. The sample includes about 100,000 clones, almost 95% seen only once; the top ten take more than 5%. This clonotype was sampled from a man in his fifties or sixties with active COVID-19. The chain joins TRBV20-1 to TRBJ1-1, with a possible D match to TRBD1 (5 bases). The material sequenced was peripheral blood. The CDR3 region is CSVQVNTEAFF. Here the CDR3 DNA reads TGCAGTGTACAGGTGAACACTGAAGCTTTCTTT.